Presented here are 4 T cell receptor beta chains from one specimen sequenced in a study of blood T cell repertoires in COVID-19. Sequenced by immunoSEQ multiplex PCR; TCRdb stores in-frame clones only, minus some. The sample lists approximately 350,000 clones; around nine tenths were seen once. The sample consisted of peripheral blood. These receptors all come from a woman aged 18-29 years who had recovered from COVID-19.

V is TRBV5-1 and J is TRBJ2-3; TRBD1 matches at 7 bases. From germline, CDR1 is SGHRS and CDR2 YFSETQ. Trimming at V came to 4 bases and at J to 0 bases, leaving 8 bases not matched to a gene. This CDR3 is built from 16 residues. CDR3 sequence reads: CASSRWTGRSTDTQYF. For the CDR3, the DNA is TGCGCCAGCAGCAGATGGACAGGCCGAAGCACAGATACGCAGTATTTT.

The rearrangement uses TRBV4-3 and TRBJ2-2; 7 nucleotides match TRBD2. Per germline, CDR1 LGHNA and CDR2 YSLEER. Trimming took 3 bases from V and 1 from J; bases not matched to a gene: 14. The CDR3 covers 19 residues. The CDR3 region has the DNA TGCGCCAGCAGCCACCAAGCATGGAGGGGACTAAGGAACACCGGGGAGCTGTTTTTT. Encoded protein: CASSHQAWRGLRNTGELFF.

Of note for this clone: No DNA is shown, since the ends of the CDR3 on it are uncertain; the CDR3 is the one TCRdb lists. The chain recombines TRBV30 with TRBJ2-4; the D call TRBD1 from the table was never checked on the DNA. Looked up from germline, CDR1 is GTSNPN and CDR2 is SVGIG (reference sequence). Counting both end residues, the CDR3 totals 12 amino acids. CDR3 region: CAWSVVGQGANF.

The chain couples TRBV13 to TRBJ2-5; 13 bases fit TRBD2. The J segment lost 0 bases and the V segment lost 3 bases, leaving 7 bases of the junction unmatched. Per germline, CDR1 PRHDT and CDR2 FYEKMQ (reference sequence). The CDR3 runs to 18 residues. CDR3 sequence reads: CASSFLTSGRDYQETQYF. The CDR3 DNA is TGTGCCAGCAGCTTTCTAACTAGCGGGAGGGACTACCAAGAGACCCAGTACTTC.